The entry that follows covers one TCR beta chain sequence. Antigen specificity is unknown. This specimen belongs to a study of OX40 agonist ivuxolimab in advanced cancers. Whole-study context: Partial responses were observed in three patients, of whom one had hepatocellular carcinoma and two had cutaneous melanoma.

This CDR3 region has 16 residues. In germline, CDR1 is MDHEN, CDR2 SYDVKM. Trimming stripped 1 base from V and 4 bases from J, with 16 bases between. Study results and caveats: Antigen specificity remained undetermined for the expanded peripheral T cells. Also showing low normalized T-cell clonal expansion were some of the nonresponders.

Data came from immunoSEQ multiplex PCR; TCRdb stores just in-frame clones and leaves some out. The table has 60,000 to 80,000 clones, roughly nine tenths seen once. The material was CD4+ or CD8+ T cells sorted from blood, obtained in a trial of the OX40 agonist ivuxolimab. The V and J genes are TRBV28 and TRBJ1-2; tentatively, D is TRBD1 (5 bases). The TCR originated in an adult with an advanced solid tumor such as melanoma, head and neck, liver or kidney cancer. This CDR3 reads CASSLFLGAQTYGYTF. As DNA, the CDR3 is TGTGCCAGCAGTTTATTTTTAGGGGCCCAAACCTATGGCTACACCTTC.